This TCR beta chain was recovered during a study of blood T cell repertoires in COVID-19. With 0 bases removed from V and 2 bases from J, the gap between germline ends came to 9 bases. Germline V gene data show CDR1 as LGHNA and CDR2 as YNFKEQ. This CDR3 is built from 15 residues. Methods used by the authors: Estimates of nucleated cell counts were drawn from the amplification of reference gene primers. The table came from immunoSEQ multiplex PCR; TCRdb's copy has only in-frame clones and leaves some out. Clonal size and the V and J genes are those of that table, whereas D and trimming came from the DNA. The table records fewer than 250,000 clones, almost 90% of them present only once.

The sequenced sample consisted of PBMCs or T cells enriched from blood (not recorded which). The chain has TRBV4-2 and TRBJ2-3; D might be TRBD1 (5 bases). The clonotype originates from a woman between 50 and 59 years old with acute COVID-19. CDR3 residues: CASSQEQDPTDTQYF. As DNA, the CDR3 is TGTGCCAGCAGCCAAGAACAGGACCCCACAGATACGCAGTATTTT.